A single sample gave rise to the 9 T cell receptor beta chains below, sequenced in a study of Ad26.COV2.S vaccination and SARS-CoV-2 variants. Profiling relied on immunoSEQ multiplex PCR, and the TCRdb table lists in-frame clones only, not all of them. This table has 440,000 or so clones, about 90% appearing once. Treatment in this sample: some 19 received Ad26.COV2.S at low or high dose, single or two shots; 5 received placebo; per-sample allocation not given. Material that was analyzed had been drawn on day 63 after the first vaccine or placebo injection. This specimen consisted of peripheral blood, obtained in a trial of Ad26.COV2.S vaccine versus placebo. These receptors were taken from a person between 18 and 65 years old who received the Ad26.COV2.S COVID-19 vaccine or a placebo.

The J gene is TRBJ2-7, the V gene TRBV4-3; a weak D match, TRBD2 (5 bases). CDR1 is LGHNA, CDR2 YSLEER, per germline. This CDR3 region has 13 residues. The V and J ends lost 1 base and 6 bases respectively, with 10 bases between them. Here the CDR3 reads CASSQAPGVEQYF. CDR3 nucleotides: TGCGCCAGCAGCCAAGCGCCCGGGGTCGAGCAGTACTTC.

CDR3 sequence (DNA): TGTGCCAGCAGCCAAGAGAACGACGAGCAGTACTTC. This codes for CASSQENDEQYF. The rearrangement joins TRBV4-2 to TRBJ2-7; D uncertain. V shed 0 bases and J shed 5 bases, with 5 bases lying between them. The CDR3 is 12 residues long. Germline V CDR1 and CDR2: LGHNA, YNFKEQ.

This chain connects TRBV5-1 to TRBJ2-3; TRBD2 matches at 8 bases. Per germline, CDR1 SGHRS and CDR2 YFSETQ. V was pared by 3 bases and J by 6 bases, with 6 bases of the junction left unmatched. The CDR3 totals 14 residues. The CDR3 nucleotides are TGCGCCAGCAGCTGGGGGACTAGAGGGGATACGCAGTATTTT. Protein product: CASSWGTRGDTQYF.

This CDR3 is CASSPSRQGNSPLHF. The CDR3 coding sequence is TGTGCCAGCAGTCCCAGCCGACAGGGAAATTCACCCCTCCACTTT. The chain uses TRBV6-2 or TRBV6-3 and TRBJ1-6, with TRBD1 identical over 7 bases. CDR1 and CDR2 (germline): MNHEY, SVGEGT. Trimming removed 5 bases from V and 7 bases from J; junction bases left unmatched: 8. The CDR3 loop spans 15 amino acids.

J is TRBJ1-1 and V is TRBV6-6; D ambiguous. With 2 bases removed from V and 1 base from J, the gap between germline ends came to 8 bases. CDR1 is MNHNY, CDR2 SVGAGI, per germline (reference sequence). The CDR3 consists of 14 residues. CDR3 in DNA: TGTGCCAGCAGTTACAGGGATGGGAACACTGAAGCTTTCTTT. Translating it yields CASSYRDGNTEAFF.

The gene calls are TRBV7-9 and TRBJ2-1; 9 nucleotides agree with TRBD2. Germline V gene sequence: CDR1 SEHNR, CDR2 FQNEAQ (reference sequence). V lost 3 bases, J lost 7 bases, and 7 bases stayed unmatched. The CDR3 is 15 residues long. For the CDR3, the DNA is TGTGCCAGCAGCTTCTCGGGACTAGCCAGGAATGAGCAGTTCTTC. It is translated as CASSFSGLARNEQFF.

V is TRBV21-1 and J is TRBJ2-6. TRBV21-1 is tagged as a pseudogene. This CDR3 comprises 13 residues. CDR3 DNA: TGTGCCAGCAGCAAACGGCAGCCCAGCGTCCTGACTTTC. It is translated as CASSKRQPSVLTF.

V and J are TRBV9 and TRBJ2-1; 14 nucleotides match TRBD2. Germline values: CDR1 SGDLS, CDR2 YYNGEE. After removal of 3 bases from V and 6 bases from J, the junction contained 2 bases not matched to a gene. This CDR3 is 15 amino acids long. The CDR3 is CASSAGLAGANEQFF. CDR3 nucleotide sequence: TGTGCCAGCAGCGCGGGACTAGCGGGAGCCAATGAGCAGTTCTTC.

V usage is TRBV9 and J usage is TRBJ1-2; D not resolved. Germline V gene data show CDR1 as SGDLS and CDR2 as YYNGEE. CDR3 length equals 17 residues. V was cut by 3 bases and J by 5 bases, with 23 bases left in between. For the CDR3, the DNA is TGTGCCAGCAGCGCCCCCCTCGTCAGGACCCACCATTATGGCTACACCTTC. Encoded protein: CASSAPLVRTHHYGYTF.